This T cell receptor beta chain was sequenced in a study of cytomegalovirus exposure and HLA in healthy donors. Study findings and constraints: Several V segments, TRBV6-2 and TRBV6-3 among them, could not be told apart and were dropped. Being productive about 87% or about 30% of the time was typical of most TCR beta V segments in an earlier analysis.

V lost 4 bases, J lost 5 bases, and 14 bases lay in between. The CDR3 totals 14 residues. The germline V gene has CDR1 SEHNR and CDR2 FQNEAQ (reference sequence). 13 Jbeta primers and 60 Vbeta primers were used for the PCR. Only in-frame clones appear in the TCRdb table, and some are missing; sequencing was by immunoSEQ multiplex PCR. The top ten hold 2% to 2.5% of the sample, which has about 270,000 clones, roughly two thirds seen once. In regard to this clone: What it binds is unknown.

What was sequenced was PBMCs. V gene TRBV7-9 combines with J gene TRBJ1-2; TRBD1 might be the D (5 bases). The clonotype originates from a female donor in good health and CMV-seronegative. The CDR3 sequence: CASSYVQGMYGYTF. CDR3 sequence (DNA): TGTGCCAGCAGCTACGTCCAGGGAATGTATGGCTACACCTTC.